This entry features one TCR beta chain sequence. Some clones are missing from TCRdb's copy, which holds only in-frame ones; the method was immunoSEQ multiplex PCR. This sample yields under 150,000 clones, of which 86% are seen a single time; 5% belongs to the top ten. The sample comes from a study of Ad26.COV2.S vaccination and SARS-CoV-2 variants. Germline V gives CDR1 SGHTA, CDR2 FQGNSA. Trimming removed 3 bases from V and 6 bases from J, with 12 bases in between. The CDR3 is made up of 14 amino acids. The receptor was isolated from a human donor who had recovered from COVID-19. This chain connects TRBV7-2 to TRBJ2-1, with no clear D. The sample here was peripheral blood, taken after recovery from COVID-19. As DNA, the CDR3 is TGTGCCAGCAGCTTTAACTTAGGCCGCAATGAGCAGTTCTTC. Amino acids: CASSFNLGRNEQFF.